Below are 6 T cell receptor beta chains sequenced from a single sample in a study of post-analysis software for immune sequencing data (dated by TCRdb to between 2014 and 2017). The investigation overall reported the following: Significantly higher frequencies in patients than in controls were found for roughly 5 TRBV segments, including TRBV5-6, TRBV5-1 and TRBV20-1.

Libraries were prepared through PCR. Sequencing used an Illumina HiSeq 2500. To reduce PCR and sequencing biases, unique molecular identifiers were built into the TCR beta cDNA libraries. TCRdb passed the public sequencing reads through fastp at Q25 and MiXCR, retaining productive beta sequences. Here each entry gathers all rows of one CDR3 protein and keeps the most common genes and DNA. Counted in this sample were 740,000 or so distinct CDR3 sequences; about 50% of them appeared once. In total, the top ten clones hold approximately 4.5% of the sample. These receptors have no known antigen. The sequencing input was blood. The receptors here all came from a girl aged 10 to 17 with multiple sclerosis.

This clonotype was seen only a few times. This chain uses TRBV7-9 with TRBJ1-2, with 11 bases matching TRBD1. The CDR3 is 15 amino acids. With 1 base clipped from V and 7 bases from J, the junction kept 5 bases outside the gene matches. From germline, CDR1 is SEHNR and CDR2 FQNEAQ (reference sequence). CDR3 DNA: TGTGCCAGCAGCTTAGGGACAGGGGGCCTCCTTGGCTACACCTTC. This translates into CASSLGTGGLLGYTF.

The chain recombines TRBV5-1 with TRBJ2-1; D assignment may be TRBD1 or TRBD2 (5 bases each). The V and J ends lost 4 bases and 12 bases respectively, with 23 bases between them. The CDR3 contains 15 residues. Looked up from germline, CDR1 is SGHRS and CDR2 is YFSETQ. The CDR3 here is CASSITGTDTTRQFF. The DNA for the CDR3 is TGCGCCAGCAGCATAACCGGGACCGACACAACGAGGCAGTTCTTC.

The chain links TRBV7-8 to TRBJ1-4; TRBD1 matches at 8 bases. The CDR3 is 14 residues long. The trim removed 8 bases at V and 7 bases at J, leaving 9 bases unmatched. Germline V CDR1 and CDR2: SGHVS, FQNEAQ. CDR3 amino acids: CASGSWDRTEKLFF. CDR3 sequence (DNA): TGTGCCAGCGGCTCGTGGGACAGGACTGAAAAACTGTTTTTT.

CDR3 sequence (DNA): TGTGCCAGCAGCACATCTTCCAGGATCTACGAGCAGTACTTC. Translated, it gives CASSTSSRIYEQYF. This rearrangement joins TRBV7-8 to TRBJ2-7; D is undetermined. V was cut by 5 bases and J by 3 bases, with 14 bases left in between. CDR3 length: 14 residues. Germline V gene data show CDR1 as SGHVS and CDR2 as FQNEAQ.

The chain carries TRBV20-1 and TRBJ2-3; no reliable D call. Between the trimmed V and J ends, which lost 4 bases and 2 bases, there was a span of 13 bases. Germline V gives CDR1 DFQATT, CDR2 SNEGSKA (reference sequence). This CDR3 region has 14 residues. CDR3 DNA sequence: TGCAGTGCTAAATTCGGCGGTTCCACAGATACGCAGTATTTT. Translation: CSAKFGGSTDTQYF.

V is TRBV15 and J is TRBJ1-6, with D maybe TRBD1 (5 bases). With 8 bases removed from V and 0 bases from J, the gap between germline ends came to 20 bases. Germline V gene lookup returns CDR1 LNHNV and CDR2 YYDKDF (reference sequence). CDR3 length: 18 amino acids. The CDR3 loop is CATRSFGTGGSYNSPLHF. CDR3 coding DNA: TGTGCCACCCGCTCCTTCGGAACCGGGGGCTCCTATAATTCACCCCTCCACTTT.